This T cell receptor (beta chain) was observed in a study of molecular identifiers for immune sequencing clone quantification. Study-wide context: Replicates involved a five-way split of RNA from around 18,000 or 91,000 naive CD8 cells, with sequencing of four. Study-level points and caveats: Whereas naive cells kept under 1% of molecules in clones above 20 RNA copies, such clones held over 98% in effectors. Molecules of identical TCR sharing a barcode could underestimate highly expanded clone sizes.

Many counts were recorded for this clonotype. Its antigen is unidentified. CDR3 size: 14 residues. Trimming removed 2 bases from V and 1 base from J, with 9 bases in between. CDR1 SGHTS and CDR2 YDEGEE come from the germline V gene. Via MiXCR, TCRdb re-called the PCR reads, giving one row per CDR3 protein. Counted here are nearly 650,000 distinct CDR3 sequences, around 25% occurring once; the ten biggest clones make up 0.7% to 0.95%. Sequencing libraries of naive CD8 cells derived from around 20,000 to 990,000 sorted cells with 10%, 30% or 50% RNA. The specimen sequenced was naive CD8+ T cells from blood, with Jurkat cell RNA spiked in. Subset reported: FACS-sorted CD8+CD4-CCR7+CD45RA+ naive T cells. The gene calls are TRBV5-8 and TRBJ1-1; perhaps TRBD1 as D (5 bases). The clonotype was recovered from a human donor in good health. Some libraries in this study had Jurkat cell RNA spiked in. This chain's CDR3 is CASSFSGTNTEAFF. In DNA form, the CDR3 reads TGTGCCAGCAGCTTTTCAGGGACGAACACTGAAGCTTTCTTT.